This entry lists 29 T cell receptor beta chains sequenced from one sample in a study of CD8 T cells in ankylosing spondylitis. TCRdb re-analysed the 5' RACE reads in MiXCR, keeping a single row per CDR3 protein. The sample includes 30,000 to 45,000 distinct CDR3 sequences, approximately 3% seen only once; the top ten take 2.5% to 3%. What was sequenced was blood, either unsorted or a sorted T cell fraction (not recorded which). These receptors all stem from a male donor with ankylosing spondylitis or in good health (not recorded which).

This clonotype was seen ten or more times. The V gene is TRBV9, the J gene TRBJ2-1; 10 positions agree with TRBD2. CDR1 is SGDLS and CDR2 is YYNGEE in the germline V gene. V trimming: 0 bases; J trimming: 9 bases; junction bases outside the gene matches: 3. The length of the CDR3 is 14 residues. Written as DNA, the CDR3 is TGTGCCAGCAGCGTAGCAAGGACTAGCGGTGAGCAGTTCTTC. It translates to CASSVARTSGEQFF.

This clonotype was seen many times. This sequence joins TRBV9 and TRBJ2-1; D unclear. V lost 3 bases and J 8 bases, leaving 15 bases between the germline ends. The CDR3 covers 14 residues. From germline, CDR1 is SGDLS and CDR2 YYNGEE. The CDR3 nucleotides are TGTGCCAGCAGCGCTCACCTGGAGTTCGATGAGCAGTTCTTC. Amino acid sequence: CASSAHLEFDEQFF.

This clonotype was found many times. The V gene is TRBV9, the J gene TRBJ2-3, with D unclear. The CDR3 is made up of 13 amino acids. Per germline, CDR1 SGDLS and CDR2 YYNGEE. V dropped 1 base and J dropped 2 bases, with 5 bases sitting between them. Here the CDR3 DNA reads TGTGCCAGCAGCGTAAGAGTCACAGATACGCAGTATTTT. Protein sequence: CASSVRVTDTQYF.

This clonotype was counted many times. V and J are TRBV9 and TRBJ2-3; D unclear. Per the germline V gene, CDR1 is SGDLS and CDR2 is YYNGEE. V dropped 1 base and J dropped 2 bases, with 11 bases sitting between them. The CDR3 loop spans 15 amino acids. CDR3 bases: TGTGCCAGCAGCGTATCCCCTTTGGACACAGATACGCAGTATTTT. Its translation is CASSVSPLDTDTQYF.

This clonotype showed up many times. This rearrangement joins TRBV9 to TRBJ1-1; 9 bases map to TRBD1. Unmatched junction bases numbered 10, after V lost 2 bases and J lost 8 bases. From germline, CDR1 is SGDLS and CDR2 YYNGEE. This CDR3 has 15 amino acids. The CDR3 sequence: CASSVATGGPQEAFF. The CDR3, as DNA: TGTGCCAGCAGCGTGGCCACAGGGGGCCCCCAAGAAGCTTTCTTT.

The table lists this clonotype with many counts. This chain links TRBV9 with TRBJ2-3; no definite D call. CDR1 and CDR2 from the germline V gene are SGDLS and YYNGEE. There are 17 residues in the CDR3. The ends were cut back, 4 bases at V and 2 bases at J, with 20 bases in the middle. CDR3 residues: CASSPHPSDLPTDTQYF. CDR3 DNA sequence: TGTGCCAGCAGCCCCCACCCATCGGACCTCCCCACAGATACGCAGTATTTT.

This clonotype was seen repeatedly, ten times or more. The V gene is TRBV9, the J gene TRBJ2-3; TRBD2 aligns across 7 bases. There are 14 residues in the CDR3. The J segment lost 4 bases and the V segment lost 3 bases, leaving 5 bases of the junction unmatched. The V gene's germline CDR1 is SGDLS and CDR2 YYNGEE. The CDR3 nucleotides read TGTGCCAGCAGCGGACTAGCCCAAGCAGATACGCAGTATTTT. This sequence encodes CASSGLAQADTQYF.

This clonotype was recorded at least ten times. This sequence joins TRBV5-1 and TRBJ2-7, with 8 bases identical to TRBD2. V dropped 3 bases and J dropped 2; count of bases not matched to a gene: 1. CDR3 length: 13 residues. Per the germline V gene, CDR1 is SGHRS and CDR2 is YFSETQ. The CDR3: CASSSGGTYEQYV. As DNA, the CDR3 is TGCGCCAGCAGCTCGGGAGGGACCTACGAGCAGTACGTC.

This clonotype was seen ten or more times. The chain joins TRBV9 to TRBJ2-2; 9 nucleotides align to TRBD1. The length of the CDR3 is 15 residues. Germline CDR1 SGDLS, CDR2 YYNGEE. Trimming cost V 0 bases and J 7 bases; bases outside gene matches: 4. CDR3 in DNA: TGTGCCAGCAGCGTAGCTAACAGGGGGCACGGGGAGCTGTTTTTT. Encoded protein: CASSVANRGHGELFF.

This clonotype has a count of ten or more. V usage is TRBV9 and J usage is TRBJ2-3; TRBD2 agrees at 14 bases. Unmatched junction bases numbered 5, after V lost 2 bases and J lost 0 bases. CDR3 size: 18 residues. CDR1 is SGDLS, CDR2 YYNGEE, per germline. The CDR3 protein is CASSVTSGRALSTDTQYF. As DNA, the CDR3 is TGTGCCAGCAGCGTGACTAGCGGGAGGGCCCTTAGCACAGATACGCAGTATTTT.

The chain couples TRBV9 to TRBJ2-1; D is perhaps TRBD1 (6 bases). The V gene lost 0 bases and the J gene lost 2 bases, with 9 bases spanning the gap. Germline V CDR1 and CDR2: SGDLS, YYNGEE. The CDR3 is 15 amino acids. The CDR3 loop is CASSVGQVPYNEQFF. The CDR3 nucleotides read TGTGCCAGCAGCGTAGGACAGGTTCCCTACAATGAGCAGTTCTTC.

This clonotype has at least ten counts. The chain is built from TRBV9 and TRBJ1-6; no clear D. V was clipped by 4 bases and J by 7 bases, with 15 bases between them. The CDR3 is 15 residues long. In germline, CDR1 is SGDLS, CDR2 YYNGEE. This CDR3 is CASSSRAAPNSPLHF. CDR3 coding DNA: TGTGCCAGCAGCTCTAGGGCAGCTCCAAATTCACCCCTCCACTTT.

The table lists this clonotype with many counts. The chain is built from TRBV9 and TRBJ2-2; 9 bases align to TRBD2. The CDR3 runs 17 residues. The germline CDR1 and CDR2 sequences are SGDLS and YYNGEE. The trim removed 0 bases at V and 3 bases at J, leaving 6 bases unmatched. This chain's CDR3 is CASSVESGGRYTGELFF. The CDR3 coding sequence is TGTGCCAGCAGCGTAGAAAGCGGGGGGAGGTACACCGGGGAGCTGTTTTTT. The entire variable domain, with the rest obtained from reference TRBV9 and TRBJ2-2, is as follows: DSGVTQTPKHLITATGQRVTLRCSPRSGDLSVYWYQQSLDQGLQFLIQYYNGEERAKGNILERFSAQQFPDLHSELNLSSLELGDSALYFCASSVESGGRYTGELFFGEGSRLTVL.

This clonotype appeared many times. The chain recombines TRBV9 with TRBJ2-1, with a possible D match to TRBD2 (6 bases). Trimming shortened V by 2 bases and J by 9 bases, and 15 bases separated the two germline ends. The CDR3 totals 14 residues. The germline CDR1 and CDR2 sequences are SGDLS and YYNGEE. The CDR3 DNA reads as TGTGCCAGCAGCGTTAAGGAGGGCCAGGTTGAGCAGTTCTTC. Residues: CASSVKEGQVEQFF. The full variable domain, completed using reference TRBV9 and TRBJ2-1, is DSGVTQTPKHLITATGQRVTLRCSPRSGDLSVYWYQQSLDQGLQFLIQYYNGEERAKGNILERFSAQQFPDLHSELNLSSLELGDSALYFCASSVKEGQVEQFFGPGTRLTVL.

This clonotype has at least ten counts. V gene TRBV9 combines with J gene TRBJ2-2; 7 bases are a match to TRBD2. CDR1 is SGDLS, CDR2 YYNGEE, per germline. Germline trimming cut 3 bases from V and 7 bases from J; bases unmatched to any gene: 3. This CDR3 is built from 13 residues. The DNA of the CDR3 is TGTGCCAGCAGCGCGGGGAGGGTCGGGGAGCTGTTTTTT. Translating gives CASSAGRVGELFF.

Ten or more counts support this clonotype. The genes are TRBV9 and TRBJ2-3, with TRBD2 identical over 9 bases. Germline V lookup: CDR1 SGDLS, CDR2 YYNGEE. Losses at the gene ends were 4 bases for V and 0 bases for J; bases not matched to a gene: 9. CDR3 length: 17 amino acids. CDR3: CASSPRTSGSSTDTQYF. The CDR3 DNA is TGTGCCAGCAGCCCGAGAACTAGCGGGTCCAGCACAGATACGCAGTATTTT.

This clonotype was seen ten or more times. The chain combines TRBV9 with TRBJ2-3; 11 bases map to TRBD2. Germline CDR1 and CDR2: SGDLS and YYNGEE. V was pared by 0 bases and J by 1 base, with 1 base of the junction left unmatched. CDR3 length equals 16 residues. The CDR3 reads CASSVGTSGRTDTQYF. In DNA form, the CDR3 reads TGTGCCAGCAGCGTAGGGACTAGCGGGCGCACAGATACGCAGTATTTT.

This clonotype occurred many times. The chain couples TRBV9 to TRBJ1-6; TRBD1 matches 7 bases. Trimming removed 0 bases from V and 7 bases from J; junction bases left unmatched: 10. This CDR3 contains 17 residues. Per germline, CDR1 SGDLS and CDR2 YYNGEE. The CDR3 protein is CASSVGPRQGSNSPLHF. In DNA form, the CDR3 reads TGTGCCAGCAGCGTAGGCCCTCGACAGGGCAGCAATTCACCCCTCCACTTT.

In its sample, this clonotype was seen many times. V is TRBV9 and J is TRBJ2-1; D gene unclear. Germline CDR1 reads SGDLS; CDR2 reads YYNGEE. This CDR3 region has 12 residues. Trimming took off 3 bases at V and 3 bases at J, with 4 bases between the two ends. CDR3 loop: CASSAGYNEQFF. The CDR3 DNA reads as TGTGCCAGCAGCGCCGGCTACAATGAGCAGTTCTTC.

This clonotype was recorded many times. CDR3 region: CASSLSAGVWTDTQYF. The CDR3 nucleotides read TGTGCCAGCAGCTTATCAGCGGGAGTGTGGACAGATACGCAGTATTTT. The chain combines TRBV9 with TRBJ2-3; 8 bases are shared with TRBD2. With V trimmed by 4 bases and J by 3 bases, 10 bases remained unmatched. The CDR3 is 16 residues long. CDR1 is SGDLS, CDR2 YYNGEE, per germline.

This clonotype has at least ten counts. The chain employs TRBV9 and TRBJ2-3; 9 bases fit TRBD2. The CDR3 extends over 14 amino acids. Germline V gene data show CDR1 as SGDLS and CDR2 as YYNGEE. Trimming at V came to 6 bases and at J to 4 bases, leaving 6 bases not matched to a gene. In DNA form, the CDR3 reads TGTGCCAGCAAGCCGGGACTAGCTGCAGATACGCAGTATTTT. Amino acid sequence: CASKPGLAADTQYF.

This clonotype appeared many times. This chain links TRBV9 with TRBJ2-3; D call uncertain. Germline V gene sequence: CDR1 SGDLS, CDR2 YYNGEE. V was cut by 0 bases and J by 2 bases, with 10 bases left in between. The CDR3 is made up of 15 amino acids. The CDR3 nucleotides read TGTGCCAGCAGCGTAGAAAATTTCCCCACAGATACGCAGTATTTT. It encodes CASSVENFPTDTQYF. Combining the CDR3 with reference TRBV9 and TRBJ2-3 gives the whole variable domain DSGVTQTPKHLITATGQRVTLRCSPRSGDLSVYWYQQSLDQGLQFLIQYYNGEERAKGNILERFSAQQFPDLHSELNLSSLELGDSALYFCASSVENFPTDTQYFGPGTRLTVL.

This clonotype was recorded many times. This rearrangement joins TRBV9 to TRBJ2-7; the D is unclear. V lost 4 bases and J lost 5, with 13 bases in between. The CDR3 runs to 13 residues. Germline values: CDR1 SGDLS, CDR2 YYNGEE. Here the CDR3 reads CASSPSPQDEQYV. The CDR3, as DNA: TGTGCCAGCAGCCCCTCCCCCCAGGACGAGCAGTACGTC.

This clonotype was seen ten or more times. The chain combines TRBV9 with TRBJ2-1; 8 nucleotides match TRBD2. The V gene's germline CDR1 is SGDLS and CDR2 YYNGEE. Trimming cost V 6 bases and J 2 bases; bases outside gene matches: 4. CDR3 length equals 14 residues. CDR3 residues: CASNRGLAYNEQFF. In DNA form, the CDR3 reads TGTGCCAGCAACCGGGGACTAGCCTACAATGAGCAGTTCTTC.

In its sample, this clonotype was seen many times. The rearrangement joins TRBV9 to TRBJ2-3, with TRBD1 as a possible D gene (6 bases). With 0 bases removed from V and 0 bases from J, the gap between germline ends came to 11 bases. Germline V gene sequence: CDR1 SGDLS, CDR2 YYNGEE. The CDR3 covers 16 residues. The CDR3 DNA reads as TGTGCCAGCAGCGTAGGTAGGGGGTTCAGCACAGATACGCAGTATTTT. It specifies CASSVGRGFSTDTQYF.

In its sample, this clonotype was seen many times. The V call is TRBV9, the J call TRBJ2-5, with TRBD2 matching over 10 bases. V lost 0 bases to trimming and J lost 1 base; unmatched junction nucleotides: 6. The germline gives CDR1 SGDLS, CDR2 YYNGEE. The CDR3 is 17 amino acids. In DNA, the CDR3 is TGTGCCAGCAGCGTAGTGCCCAGCGGGGGGGCCCAAGAGACCCAGTACTTC. Translating it yields CASSVVPSGGAQETQYF.

This clonotype was recorded at least ten times. One end of the junction varies from germline; a read error may be responsible. The gene calls are TRBV9 and TRBJ2-1, with D possibly called TRBD1 or TRBD2 (6 bases each). This CDR3 is built from 15 residues. The V gene's germline CDR1 is SGDLS and CDR2 YYNGEE. CDR3 in amino acids: CASSVGLEGGNERFF. The CDR3 DNA is TGTGCCAGCAGCGTGGGGCTAGAGGGGGGCAATGAGCGGTTCTTC.

This clonotype was seen many times. The chain uses TRBV9 and TRBJ2-3; D might be TRBD1 (7 bases). The CDR3 has 17 amino acids. Germline CDR1 SGDLS, CDR2 YYNGEE. The V end lost 1 base, the J end lost 0 bases, and 15 bases lay between the germline ends. CDR3 DNA: TGTGCCAGCAGCGTATCGGTCAGGGGGGCTAGCACAGATACGCAGTATTTT. Encoded protein: CASSVSVRGASTDTQYF. Full variable domain (outside the CDR3, taken from reference TRBV9 and TRBJ2-3): DSGVTQTPKHLITATGQRVTLRCSPRSGDLSVYWYQQSLDQGLQFLIQYYNGEERAKGNILERFSAQQFPDLHSELNLSSLELGDSALYFCASSVSVRGASTDTQYFGPGTRLTVL.

This clonotype was observed at least ten times. V and J are TRBV21-1 and TRBJ2-3; the table's D call, TRBD2, was not checked against the DNA. TRBV21-1 constitutes a pseudogene. CDR3 length: 16 amino acids. The CDR3 here is CASSPWRRRGTDTQYF. Written as DNA, the CDR3 is TGTGCCAGCAGCCCGTGGAGGAGGAGAGGCACAGATACGCAGTATTTT.